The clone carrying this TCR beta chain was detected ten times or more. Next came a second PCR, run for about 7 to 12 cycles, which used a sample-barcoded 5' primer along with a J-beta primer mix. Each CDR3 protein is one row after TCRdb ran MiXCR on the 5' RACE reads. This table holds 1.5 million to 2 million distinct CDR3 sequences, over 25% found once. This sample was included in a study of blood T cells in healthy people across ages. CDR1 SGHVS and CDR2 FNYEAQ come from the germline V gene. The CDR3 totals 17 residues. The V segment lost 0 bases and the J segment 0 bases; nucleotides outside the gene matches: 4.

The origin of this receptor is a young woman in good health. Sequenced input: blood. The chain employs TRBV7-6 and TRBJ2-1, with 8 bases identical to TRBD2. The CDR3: CASSLAGGGSSYNEQFF. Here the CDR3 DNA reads TGTGCCAGCAGCTTAGCGGGCGGGGGGAGCTCCTACAATGAGCAGTTCTTC.